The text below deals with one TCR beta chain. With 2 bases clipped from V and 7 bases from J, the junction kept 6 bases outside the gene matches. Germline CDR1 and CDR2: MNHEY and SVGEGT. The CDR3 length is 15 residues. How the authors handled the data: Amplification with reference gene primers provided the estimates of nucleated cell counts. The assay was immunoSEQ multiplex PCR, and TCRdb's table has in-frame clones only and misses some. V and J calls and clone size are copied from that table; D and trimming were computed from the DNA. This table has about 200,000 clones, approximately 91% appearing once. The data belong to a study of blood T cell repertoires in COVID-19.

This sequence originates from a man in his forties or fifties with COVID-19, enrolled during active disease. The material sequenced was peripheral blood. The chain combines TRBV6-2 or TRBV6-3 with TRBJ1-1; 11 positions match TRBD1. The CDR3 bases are TGTGCCAGCAGTTACGGTGGACAGGGGGCTAGTGAAGCTTTCTTT. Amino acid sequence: CASSYGGQGASEAFF.